The 27 T cell receptor beta chains reported below all come from one sample, sequenced in a study of shared clonotypes between healthy human individuals. Generated by immunoSEQ multiplex PCR, the TCRdb table keeps only in-frame clones and is missing some. This table holds fewer than 700,000 clones, roughly 79% found once. Sequences were obtained from PBMCs. All receptors come from a woman between 35 and 50 years old in good health. Some clones in this sample may be carry-over from other donors' samples.

This chain uses TRBV19 with TRBJ1-1; 9 bases are a match to TRBD1. CDR3 length: 13 amino acids. From germline, CDR1 is LNHDA and CDR2 SQIVND (reference sequence). The ends lost 9 bases at V and 5 bases at J; junction bases unmatched: 7. CDR3 residues: CASQRQGGTEAFF. In nucleotides, the CDR3 is TGTGCCAGCCAAAGACAGGGGGGGACTGAAGCTTTCTTT.

The rearrangement uses TRBV25-1 and TRBJ2-7; 9 nucleotides line up with TRBD2. Germline-derived CDR1 and CDR2 are MGHDK and SYGVNS. The CDR3 sequence is 15 residues long. Trimming took 6 bases from V and 5 from J; bases not matched to a gene: 11. The CDR3 sequence is CASSPAGAGGNEQYF. CDR3 bases: TGTGCCAGCAGCCCCGCAGGGGCGGGAGGGAACGAGCAGTACTTC.

The rearrangement joins TRBV5-4 to TRBJ1-1; D is unclear. Germline V gives CDR1 SGHNT, CDR2 YYREEE (reference sequence). The CDR3 is 13 residues long. Trimming took off 0 bases at V and 0 bases at J, with 3 bases between the two ends. Here the CDR3 DNA reads TGTGCCAGCAGCTTGGGTATGAACACTGAAGCTTTCTTT. Residues: CASSLGMNTEAFF.

This clone was detected once. This rearrangement joins TRBV11-2 to TRBJ1-2; a weak D match, TRBD1 (6 bases). The CDR3 extends over 14 amino acids. Germline V CDR1 and CDR2: SGHAT, FQNNGV. V gave up 1 base and J gave up 3 bases, with 9 bases separating them. The CDR3 coding sequence is TGTGCCAGCAGCTTAGCACAGGGAGACTATGGCTACACCTTC. Translating it yields CASSLAQGDYGYTF.

This sequence joins TRBV2 and TRBJ2-7; D not certain. Trimming left V 8 bases short and J 1 base short, with 6 bases between. The CDR3 covers 11 residues. Germline-derived CDR1 and CDR2 are SNHLY and FYNNEI. The CDR3 coding sequence is TGTGCCAGCCAGGCTTCCTACGAGCAGTACTTC. This translates into CASQASYEQYF.

The chain is built from TRBV7-9 and TRBJ2-4; the D gene could be TRBD1 or TRBD2 (5 bases each). Germline V gene lookup returns CDR1 SEHNR and CDR2 FQNEAQ (reference sequence). Deletions cut 1 base from V and 7 bases from J, with 11 bases between. The CDR3 totals 14 residues. CDR3 protein: CASSLDGDGNIQYF. CDR3 DNA: TGTGCCAGCAGCTTAGACGGGGACGGGAACATTCAGTACTTC.

This chain links TRBV11-2 with TRBJ2-1, with D perhaps matching TRBD2 (6 bases). The CDR3 runs 12 residues. Trimming took off 1 base at V and 12 bases at J, with 10 bases between the two ends. CDR1 and CDR2 from the germline V gene are SGHAT and FQNNGV. DNA of the CDR3: TGTGCCAGCAGCTTAGTACGGGAGAGGCAGTTCTTC. Encoded protein: CASSLVRERQFF.

This clone is a singleton in its sample. The CDR3 sequence: CASSPPPNTGELFF. In DNA, the CDR3 is TGTGCCAGCAGCCCCCCGCCAAACACCGGGGAGCTGTTTTTT. The chain joins TRBV28 to TRBJ2-2, with D uncertain. The length of the CDR3 is 14 residues. Between the trimmed V and J ends, which lost 6 bases and 2 bases, there was a span of 10 bases. Per germline, CDR1 MDHEN and CDR2 SYDVKM.

This clone was seen only a few times. The V gene is TRBV4-1, the J gene TRBJ1-1; perhaps TRBD1 as D (6 bases). There are 14 residues in the CDR3. The V end was cut by 4 bases, the J end by 4 bases, with 13 bases between. Germline CDR1 is MGHRA and CDR2 is YSYEKL. In DNA form, the CDR3 reads TGCGCCAGCAGCCGCCAGGGGCGACTCACTGAAGCTTTCTTT. Translated: CASSRQGRLTEAFF.

The CDR3 bases are TGTGCCACCAGCGGAATGGACAGCCCCGGGACCCAGTACTTC. This gives the protein CATSGMDSPGTQYF. This chain connects TRBV15 to TRBJ2-5; TRBD1 is a possible D gene (6 bases). The CDR3 runs 14 residues. With 5 bases removed from V and 7 bases from J, the gap between germline ends came to 17 bases. CDR1 is LNHNV, CDR2 YYDKDF, per germline (reference sequence).

This clone has only a few counts. The chain has TRBV2 and TRBJ1-1; TRBD1 agrees at 7 bases. V gave up 5 bases and J gave up 1 base; unmatched junction bases: 4. The CDR3 covers 14 residues. Germline V CDR1 and CDR2: SNHLY, FYNNEI. CDR3 sequence reads: CASSRQGANTEAFF. The CDR3 DNA is TGTGCCAGCAGTCGACAGGGAGCGAACACTGAAGCTTTCTTT.

The chain uses TRBV28 and TRBJ1-1; D not certain. The CDR3 has 13 amino acids. The ends were cut back, 1 base at V and 5 bases at J, with 8 bases in the middle. Germline CDR1 reads MDHEN; CDR2 reads SYDVKM. In DNA, the CDR3 is TGTGCCAGCAGTTTATCCCTGGGGACTGAAGCTTTCTTT. Translation: CASSLSLGTEAFF. Full variable domain (outside the CDR3, taken from reference TRBV28 and TRBJ1-1): DVKVTQSSRYLVKRTGEKVFLECVQDMDHENMFWYRQDPGLGLRLIYFSYDVKMKEKGDIPEGYSVSREKKERFSLILESASTNQTSMYLCASSLSLGTEAFFGQGTRLTVV.

V gene TRBV6-5 combines with J gene TRBJ2-1; TRBD2 matches at 7 bases. Germline V CDR1 and CDR2: MNHEY, SVGAGI. With 0 bases clipped from V and 3 bases from J, the junction kept 5 bases outside the gene matches. The CDR3 is 16 residues long. In nucleotides, the CDR3 is TGTGCCAGCAGTTACTCTGGCCGGGGGGTCTACAATGAGCAGTTCTTC. Translation gives CASSYSGRGVYNEQFF.

This chain links TRBV9 with TRBJ1-1; a possible D gene is TRBD1 (6 bases). The CDR3 loop spans 16 amino acids. Trimming cost V 0 bases and J 2 bases, with 14 bases left between them. Germline V gene sequence: CDR1 SGDLS, CDR2 YYNGEE. CDR3 in DNA: TGTGCCAGCAGCGTAGGTGAGGGGACATTTAACACTGAAGCTTTCTTT. Protein product: CASSVGEGTFNTEAFF.

This clone was counted a few times. The chain is built from TRBV25-1 and TRBJ2-3; D might be TRBD1 (5 bases). Germline CDR1 MGHDK, CDR2 SYGVNS. CDR3 size: 15 residues. V lost 0 bases and J lost 4, with 11 bases in between. CDR3 bases: TGTGCCAGCAGTGAATATAGCCAGGGTTCAGATACGCAGTATTTT. The encoded protein is CASSEYSQGSDTQYF. The full variable domain, completed using reference TRBV25-1 and TRBJ2-3, is EADIYQTPRYLVIGTGKKITLECSQTMGHDKMYWYQQDPGMELHLIHYSYGVNSTEKGDLSSESTVSRIRTEHFPLTLESARPSHTSQYLCASSEYSQGSDTQYFGPGTRLTVL.

This chain connects TRBV4-3 to TRBJ1-2; TRBD1 is a possible D gene (5 bases). Per the germline V gene, CDR1 is LGHNA and CDR2 is YSLEER. This CDR3 has 14 residues. V lost 3 bases and J 3 bases, leaving 11 bases between the germline ends. This CDR3 reads CASSHRDSDYGYTF. CDR3 DNA: TGCGCCAGCAGCCACAGAGACAGTGACTATGGCTACACCTTC.

The rearrangement uses TRBV18 and TRBJ1-5; no clear D. Trimming removed 3 bases from V and 6 bases from J, with 12 bases in between. The CDR3 runs 14 residues. Germline V gene lookup returns CDR1 KGHSH and CDR2 LQKENI. For the CDR3, the DNA is TGTGCCAGCTCACCGGAGCAAACGAGTCAGCCCCAGCATTTT. Amino acid sequence: CASSPEQTSQPQHF.

This clone was seen once. The chain's CDR3 is CASSPSVWPNEKLFF. The CDR3 DNA reads as TGTGCCAGCTCACCTTCGGTGTGGCCTAATGAAAAACTGTTTTTT. This chain joins TRBV18 and TRBJ1-4; D is unclear. The V gene lost 3 bases and the J gene lost 3 bases, with 11 bases spanning the gap. The CDR3 runs 15 residues. CDR1 and CDR2 from the germline V gene are KGHSH and LQKENI.

The V and J genes are TRBV7-9 and TRBJ1-1; D is ambiguous. Trimming cost V 5 bases and J 0 bases, with 7 bases left between them. This CDR3 is 13 amino acids long. The V gene's germline CDR1 is SEHNR and CDR2 FQNEAQ (reference sequence). The CDR3 DNA is TGTGCCAGCAGCACTATCATGAACACTGAAGCTTTCTTT. It codes for CASSTIMNTEAFF.

The V gene is TRBV2, the J gene TRBJ2-1; no clear D gene. The germline V and J ends were trimmed by 4 bases and 3 bases, with 13 bases remaining between them. The CDR3 runs to 15 residues. Per germline, CDR1 SNHLY and CDR2 FYNNEI. CDR3 nucleotide sequence: TGTGCCAGCAGTGCGAGGTTGGGCCTCTACAATGAGCAGTTCTTC. Encoded protein: CASSARLGLYNEQFF.

The chain employs TRBV10-3 and TRBJ2-5; D not resolved. From germline, CDR1 is ENHRY and CDR2 SYGVKD. Trimming cost V 4 bases and J 4 bases, with 13 bases left between them. The CDR3 consists of 14 residues. The CDR3 DNA follows: TGTGCCATCAGTGTAACAGCAATCGGAGAGACCCAGTACTTC. This encodes CAISVTAIGETQYF.

This clone has just a few counts. V usage is TRBV13 and J usage is TRBJ1-2; 9 bases agree with TRBD1. This CDR3 has 15 amino acids. Trimming at V came to 0 bases and at J to 3 bases, leaving 2 bases not matched to a gene. The germline V gene encodes CDR1 PRHDT and CDR2 FYEKMQ (reference sequence). In DNA form, the CDR3 reads TGTGCCAGCAGCTTAGGGGACAGGGGATACTATGGCTACACCTTC. As protein: CASSLGDRGYYGYTF.

The chain links TRBV11-2 to TRBJ1-3; 11 bases fit TRBD1. Germline loops: CDR1 SGHAT, CDR2 FQNNGV. Trimming at V came to 4 bases and at J to 4 bases, leaving 3 bases not matched to a gene. The CDR3 is made up of 15 amino acids. The CDR3 loop is CASSWTGGAGNTIYF. In nucleotides, the CDR3 is TGTGCCAGCAGCTGGACAGGGGGCGCGGGAAACACCATATATTTT.

J is TRBJ2-5 and V is TRBV2, with TRBD2 matching over 13 bases. In germline, CDR1 is SNHLY, CDR2 FYNNEI. The CDR3 sequence is 17 residues long. J lost 1 base, V lost 1 base, and 3 bases had no gene match. CDR3 sequence reads: CASSEGTSGSTQETQYF. CDR3 DNA sequence: TGTGCCAGCAGTGAAGGGACTAGCGGGAGTACCCAAGAGACCCAGTACTTC. Supplemented by reference TRBV2 and TRBJ2-5, the full variable domain reads EPEVTQTPSHQVTQMGQEVILRCVPISNHLYFYWYRQILGQKVEFLVSFYNNEISEKSEIFDDQFSVERPDGSNFTLKIRSTKLEDSAMYFCASSEGTSGSTQETQYFGPGTRLLVL.

At least ten counts were recorded for this clone. The CDR3 coding sequence is TGTGCCAGCAGCCAAAGGAGGAGCAGGGGGAAGGGTGAGCAGTTCTTC. Translating it yields CASSQRRSRGKGEQFF. This chain connects TRBV14 to TRBJ2-1; 7 bases are a match to TRBD1. The CDR3 has 16 amino acids. In germline, CDR1 is SGHDN, CDR2 FVKESK. Trimming at V came to 2 bases and at J to 9 bases, leaving 13 bases not matched to a gene.

The chain carries TRBV27 and TRBJ1-2; tentatively, D is TRBD1 (6 bases). The CDR3 length is 15 residues. Trimming pared 2 bases from V and 2 bases from J, leaving 12 bases between. In germline, CDR1 is MNHEY, CDR2 SMNVEV (reference sequence). CDR3: CASSLRGGSNYGYTF. CDR3 nucleotide sequence: TGTGCCAGCAGTTTAAGGGGGGGATCCAACTATGGCTACACCTTC.

This rearrangement joins TRBV15 to TRBJ2-3, with 7 positions matching TRBD2. CDR1 LNHNV and CDR2 YYDKDF come from the germline V gene (reference sequence). The ends lost 3 bases at V and 6 bases at J; junction bases unmatched: 12. This CDR3 is built from 16 residues. As DNA, the CDR3 is TGTGCCACCAGCAGGGAACTAGCGCCAACGGGGGATACGCAGTATTTT. The encoded protein is CATSRELAPTGDTQYF. The variable domain in full, completed from reference TRBV15 and TRBJ2-3, reads DAMVIQNPRYQVTQFGKPVTLSCSQTLNHNVMYWYQQKSSQAPKLLFHYYDKDFNNEADTPDNFQSRRPNTSFCFLDIRSPGLGDTAMYLCATSRELAPTGDTQYFGPGTRLTVL.